The rows below give T cell receptor beta chains drawn from one sample of a study of blood T cell repertoires in COVID-19. Produced via immunoSEQ multiplex PCR; TCRdb's table is partial and in-frame only. The data hold about 280,000 clones, with roughly 85% observed a single time. The sample taken for sequencing was peripheral blood. The receptors were gathered from a man in his forties or fifties with active or convalescent COVID-19. CDR3s include the opening cysteine and the closing phenylalanine or tryptophan. Each record gives: J gene, V gene, D gene, clone size, CDR3 protein, CDR3 DNA. A D gene is named only where the DNA matches it firmly. Size tells how often a clone was seen (once, few, many) or the class of an expanded clone, and some rows leave it out.

TRBJ2-7 | TRBV11-2 | . | . | CASSLEALGPYEQYF | TGTGCCAGCAGCTTAGAGGCCCTAGGCCCCTACGAGCAGTACTTC
TRBJ2-7 | TRBV30 | . | . | CAWRRLAPPYEQYF | TGTGCCTGGAGGAGGCTAGCACCTCCATACGAGCAGTACTTC
TRBJ1-2 | TRBV19 | TRBD1 | . | CASRDRFEGYGYTF | TGTGCCAGTAGGGACAGGTTCGAGGGCTATGGCTACACCTTC
TRBJ1-3 | TRBV19 | . | . | CASSPSRAKDTIYF | TGTGCCAGTAGTCCCTCCAGGGCTAAGGACACCATATATTTT
TRBJ1-5 | TRBV10-3 | . | few | CAISESEASNQPQHF | TGTGCCATCAGTGAGTCTGAGGCAAGCAATCAGCCCCAGCATTTT
TRBJ2-5 | TRBV24-1 | . | . | CATSDVGFQETQYF | TGTGCCACCAGTGATGTCGGGTTTCAAGAGACCCAGTACTTC
TRBJ2-7 | TRBV27 | TRBD1 | . | CASFGTGRYEQYF | TGTGCCAGTTTCGGGACAGGGCGCTACGAGCAGTACTTC
TRBJ1-4 | TRBV11-1 | . | few | CASTKSGGHGEKLFF | TGTGCCAGCACCAAAAGTGGGGGACACGGTGAAAAACTGTTTTTT
TRBJ2-1 | TRBV18 | . | . | CASSFRDNEQFF | TGTGCCAGCTCATTCCGGGACAATGAGCAGTTCTTC
TRBJ2-3 | TRBV7-2 | . | . | CASSLALVTDTQYF | TGTGCCAGCAGCTTAGCACTCGTCACAGATACGCAGTATTTT
TRBJ2-3 | TRBV30 | . | . | CAWSGLTDTQYF | TGTGCCTGGAGTGGACTCACAGATACGCAGTATTTT
TRBJ2-1 | TRBV29-1 | TRBD1 | . | CSLKQGNEQFF | TGCAGCCTTAAACAGGGGAATGAGCAGTTCTTC
TRBJ2-7 | TRBV30 | . | . | CAWSPHSYEQYF | TGTGCCTGGAGTCCCCATTCCTACGAGCAGTACTTC